This TCR beta chain was captured in a study of beta chain features in type 1 diabetes. General observations from the study: When VDJ junctions were examined, type 1 diabetes patients showed fewer insertions and more deletions. Within patients, naive, central memory and Treg TCRB repertoires seemed more similar than within healthy donors.

A CD45RO/CCR7/CD25/CD127/CD95/CD27 panel sorted naive, central memory, regulatory and stem cell-like memory CD4+ cells. TCRB transcripts that were expressed got sequenced, as all of the isolated RNA had been reverse transcribed. Libraries were prepared by immunoSEQ multiplex PCR; TCRdb keeps only in-frame clonotypes and omits some of them. Among nearly 350,000 clones listed, approximately 8% were seen once. Germline-derived CDR1 and CDR2 are SGHRS and YFSETQ. The CDR3 is 15 amino acids. J was trimmed by 2 bases and V by 4 bases; bases with no gene match: 7. This clone was seen a handful of times. As yet, its antigen is unknown.

This TCR derives from a woman in her late teens or twenties in good health. The rearrangement uses TRBV5-1 and TRBJ2-3; 7 bases align to TRBD2. The source material was central memory CD4+ T cells from blood. This chain's CDR3 is CASSAGRPYTDTQYF. The CDR3, as DNA: TGCGCCAGCAGCGCCGGGAGGCCCTACACAGATACGCAGTATTTT.